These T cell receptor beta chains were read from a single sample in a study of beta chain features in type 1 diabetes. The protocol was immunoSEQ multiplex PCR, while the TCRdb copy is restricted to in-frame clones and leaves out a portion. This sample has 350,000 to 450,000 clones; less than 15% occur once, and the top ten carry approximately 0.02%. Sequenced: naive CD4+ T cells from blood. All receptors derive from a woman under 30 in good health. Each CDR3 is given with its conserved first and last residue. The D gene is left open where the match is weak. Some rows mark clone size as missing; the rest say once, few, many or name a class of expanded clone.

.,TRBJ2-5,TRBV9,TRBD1,CASSVGQVQETQYF,TGTGCCAGCAGCGTTGGACAGGTCCAAGAGACCCAGTACTTC
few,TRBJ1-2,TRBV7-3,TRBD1,CASSRDSIIYGYTF,TGTGCCAGCAGCCGGGACAGTATAATCTATGGCTACACCTTC
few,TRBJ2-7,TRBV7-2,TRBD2,CASRLPGLRTYEQYF,TGTGCCAGCAGGTTACCGGGACTACGTACCTACGAGCAGTACTTC
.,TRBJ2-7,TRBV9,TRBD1,CASSGGQGYEQYF,TGTGCCAGCAGCGGGGGACAGGGCTACGAGCAGTACTTC
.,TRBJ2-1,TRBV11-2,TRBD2,CASSPPGGTSGRRNEQFF,TGTGCCAGCAGCCCTCCCGGCGGGACTAGCGGGAGACGCAATGAGCAGTTCTTC
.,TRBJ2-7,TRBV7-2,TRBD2,CASSDPNLAGLSYEQYF,TGTGCCAGCAGCGATCCGAATTTAGCGGGACTTTCCTACGAGCAGTACTTC
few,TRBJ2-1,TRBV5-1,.,CASSSDGSSYNEQFF,TGCGCCAGCAGTTCGGACGGGAGCTCCTACAATGAGCAGTTCTTC
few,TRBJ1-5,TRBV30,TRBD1,CAWGTGLYQPQHF,TGTGCCTGGGGGACAGGCCTATATCAGCCCCAGCATTTT
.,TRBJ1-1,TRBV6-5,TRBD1,CASSPGTGGNTEAFF,TGTGCCAGCAGTCCGGGGACAGGGGGAAATACTGAAGCTTTCTTT
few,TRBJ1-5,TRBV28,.,CASSWEGRGSNQPQHF,TGTGCCAGCAGTTGGGAGGGACGAGGAAGCAATCAGCCCCAGCATTTT
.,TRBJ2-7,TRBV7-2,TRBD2,CASMFAGAYEQYF,TGTGCCAGCATGTTTGCGGGAGCCTACGAGCAGTACTTC
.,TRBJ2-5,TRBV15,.,CATSRGRAGETQYF,TGTGCCACCAGCAGAGGGAGGGCCGGTGAGACCCAGTACTTC
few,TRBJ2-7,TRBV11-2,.,CASSLPVGLYEQYF,TGTGCCAGCAGCTTACCAGTGGGACTCTACGAGCAGTACTTC
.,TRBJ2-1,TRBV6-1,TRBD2,CASRGGRVGNEQFF,TGTGCCAGCAGGGGCGGGAGGGTAGGAAATGAGCAGTTCTTC
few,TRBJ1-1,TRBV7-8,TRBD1,CASFFPGQMNTEAFF,TGTGCCAGCTTTTTCCCGGGACAGATGAACACTGAAGCTTTCTTT
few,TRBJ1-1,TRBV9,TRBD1,CASSLGQGAMNTEAFF,TGTGCCAGCAGCCTGGGACAGGGGGCAATGAACACTGAAGCTTTCTTT
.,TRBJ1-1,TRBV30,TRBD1,CAWIDRATEAFF,TGTGCCTGGATCGACAGGGCCACTGAAGCTTTCTTT
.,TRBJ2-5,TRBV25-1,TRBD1,CASKSDRGQETQYF,TGTGCCAGCAAGTCGGACAGGGGGCAAGAGACCCAGTACTTC
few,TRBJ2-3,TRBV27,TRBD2,CASITRLASTDTQYF,TGTGCCAGCATAACCCGACTAGCGAGCACAGATACGCAGTATTTT
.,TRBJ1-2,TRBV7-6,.,CASSYVERDGYTF,TGTGCCAGCAGCTACGTTGAGAGGGATGGCTACACCTTC
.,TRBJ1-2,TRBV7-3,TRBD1,CASSPQGDYGYTF,TGTGCCAGCAGCCCCCAGGGGGACTATGGCTACACCTTC
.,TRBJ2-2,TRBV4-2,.,CASSPQGTGELFF,TGTGCCAGCAGCCCCCAGGGGACCGGGGAGCTGTTTTTT
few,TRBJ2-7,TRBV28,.,CASSRDTSSYEQYF,TGTGCCAGCAGTCGGGACACGAGCTCCTACGAGCAGTACTTC
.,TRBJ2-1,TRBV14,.,CASSQDRTGKGDEQFF,TGTGCCAGCAGCCAAGATCGTACAGGGAAGGGGGATGAGCAGTTCTTC
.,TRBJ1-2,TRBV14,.,CASSREGGYGYTF,TGTGCCAGCAGCCGGGAGGGCGGCTATGGCTACACCTTC